The present entry profiles one T cell receptor beta chain with its context. This clonotype was counted between two and nine times. Its antigen target is currently unknown. No qualities accompany the bases; no much larger clone lies one base away. The sample comes from a study of T cell repertoires in cytomegalovirus infection (dated by TCRdb to the late 2010s). Concerning the study at large: The HLA type of each donor mattered for the analysis, because public TCR beta signatures pointed to carriage of CMV infection along with the matching HLA type. The study at large found these results: Carriers of CMV infection plus the relevant HLA type were discriminated by the cumulative frequency of public TCR beta family members in the study cohort and in an independent approximately 360-donor cohort. The ex vivo response was dominated by HLA-C-restricted CMV-specific TCR beta clonotypes, and the single most frequent clonotype in two of eight donors was supplied by these HLA-C-restricted clonotypes.

CDR1 and CDR2, looked up from the germline V gene, are LGHNA and YNFKEQ. The junction carries 10 bases between V and J, which are trimmed by 3 bases and 5 bases respectively. The CDR3 measures 13 amino acids from cysteine to phenylalanine. Of the read, only the CDR3 DNA is kept; its 39 bases are in frame from base 1. Sequencing was carried out with an Illumina HiSeq 1500. TCRdb ran its own pipeline on the public reads, namely fastp trimming at Q25 and MiXCR clone calling, and kept in-frame beta chains. Every distinct CDR3 protein forms one entry, paired with its most common genes and DNA. Counted in this sample were about 460,000 distinct CDR3 sequences; around 11% of them appeared once. The biggest ten clones account for 10% to 13% of the sample.

The chain is assembled from TRBV4-2 and TRBJ1-2, with no confidently assigned D gene. The sequenced material came from PBMCs. The receptor's source is a human donor in good health (CMV status not recorded). Some clones in this sample may be carry-over from other donors' samples. Here the CDR3 is given as CASSQDGIYGYTF. At the DNA level, the sequence is TGTGCCAGCAGCCAGGACGGTATATATGGCTACACCTTC.